Listed below are T cell receptor beta chains from one sample, sequenced in a study of OX40 agonist ivuxolimab in advanced cancers. Sequencing used immunoSEQ multiplex PCR; TCRdb keeps in-frame clones, though not all of them. Among tens of thousands of clones listed, 84% were seen once. Source: CD4+ or CD8+ T cells sorted from blood, taken in a trial of the OX40 agonist ivuxolimab. The receptors stem from an adult with an advanced solid tumor such as melanoma, head and neck, liver or kidney cancer. Both conserved end residues are part of each CDR3. D genes are given only for firm matches. Rows may omit the clone size; those that give it use once, few, many or a size class.

CDR3nt,CDR3aa,abundance,v_gene,j_gene,d_gene
TGTGCCAGCAGCGTCAGCACAGATACGCAGTATTTT,CASSVSTDTQYF,-,TRBV7-2,TRBJ2-3,-
TGTGCCAGCAGCACACTTAGCACAGATACGCAGTATTTT,CASSTLSTDTQYF,-,TRBV7-9,TRBJ2-3,-
TGTGCCAGCAGTTTCTCAGGGCAAGAGACCCAGTACTTC,CASSFSGQETQYF,few,TRBV6-5,TRBJ2-5,-
TGCGCCAGCAGCCAAACAAACACAGGTTACTCCTTCGAGCAGTACTTC,CASSQTNTGYSFEQYF,-,TRBV4-1,TRBJ2-7,-
TGTGCCAGCAGCTTATCTCGGGGAGGCACAGATACGCAGTATTTT,CASSLSRGGTDTQYF,-,TRBV7-2,TRBJ2-3,-
TGCGCCAGCAACGACGGTAACTCCTACAATGAGCAGTTCTTC,CASNDGNSYNEQFF,-,TRBV5-1,TRBJ2-1,-
TGCGCCAGCAGCTTTCAGGGTGGGGATCAGCCCCAGCATTTT,CASSFQGGDQPQHF,-,TRBV5-1,TRBJ1-5,-
TGTGCCAGCTGCCTTGGGGTTCGGAAAGGTGGCTACACCTTC,CASCLGVRKGGYTF,-,TRBV28,TRBJ1-2,-
TGTGCCAGCAGTCAGCTTAGTGGGGCCAACGTCCTGACTTTC,CASSQLSGANVLTF,-,TRBV7-2,TRBJ2-6,-
TGTGCCACCAGCAGAGATAAGGGGGCGAGGGGGAACACTGAAGCTTTCTTT,CATSRDKGARGNTEAFF,-,TRBV15,TRBJ1-1,TRBD1
TGTGCCAGCAGCATCGGGACTAGCGGGAGTGACGCCTACAATGAGCAGTTCTTC,CASSIGTSGSDAYNEQFF,-,TRBV2,TRBJ2-1,TRBD2
TGTGCCAGCAGCCCTGGGGCGGGGGGAGTCTTTGGTGAGCAGTTCTTC,CASSPGAGGVFGEQFF,-,TRBV7-6,TRBJ2-1,TRBD2
TGTGCTAGTGGTTTGCTGGGACAGTACTATGGCTACACCTTC,CASGLLGQYYGYTF,-,TRBV12-5,TRBJ1-2,TRBD1
TGTGCCAGCAGTTCCCCAAGCGGGGTAGGGTCAGATACGCAGTATTTT,CASSSPSGVGSDTQYF,-,TRBV2,TRBJ2-3,TRBD2
TGTGCCAGCAGGATCAAAAACTTCCGGGACAGGTACTACGAGCAGTACTTC,CASRIKNFRDRYYEQYF,-,TRBV21-1,TRBJ2-7,-
TGTGCCAGCAGCTTAAGGACCGAGTACCAAGAGACCCAGTACTTC,CASSLRTEYQETQYF,-,TRBV7-3,TRBJ2-5,-